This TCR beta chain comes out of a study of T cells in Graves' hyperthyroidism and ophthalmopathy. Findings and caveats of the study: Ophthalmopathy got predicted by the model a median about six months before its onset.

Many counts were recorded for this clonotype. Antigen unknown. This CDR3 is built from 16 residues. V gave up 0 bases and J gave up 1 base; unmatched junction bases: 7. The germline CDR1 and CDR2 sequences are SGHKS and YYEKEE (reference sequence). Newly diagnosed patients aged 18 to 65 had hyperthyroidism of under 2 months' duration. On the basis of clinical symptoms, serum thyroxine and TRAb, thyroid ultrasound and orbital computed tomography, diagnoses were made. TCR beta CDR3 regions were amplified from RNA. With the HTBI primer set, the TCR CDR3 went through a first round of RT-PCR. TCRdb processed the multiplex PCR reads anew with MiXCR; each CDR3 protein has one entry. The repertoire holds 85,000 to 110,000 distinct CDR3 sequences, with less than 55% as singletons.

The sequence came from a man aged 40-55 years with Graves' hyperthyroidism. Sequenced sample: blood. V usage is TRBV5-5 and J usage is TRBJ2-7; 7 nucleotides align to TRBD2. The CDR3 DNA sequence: TGTGCCAGCAGCTTGGGGCTAGCGGTTTCTTCCTACGAGCAGTACTTC. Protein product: CASSLGLAVSSYEQYF.